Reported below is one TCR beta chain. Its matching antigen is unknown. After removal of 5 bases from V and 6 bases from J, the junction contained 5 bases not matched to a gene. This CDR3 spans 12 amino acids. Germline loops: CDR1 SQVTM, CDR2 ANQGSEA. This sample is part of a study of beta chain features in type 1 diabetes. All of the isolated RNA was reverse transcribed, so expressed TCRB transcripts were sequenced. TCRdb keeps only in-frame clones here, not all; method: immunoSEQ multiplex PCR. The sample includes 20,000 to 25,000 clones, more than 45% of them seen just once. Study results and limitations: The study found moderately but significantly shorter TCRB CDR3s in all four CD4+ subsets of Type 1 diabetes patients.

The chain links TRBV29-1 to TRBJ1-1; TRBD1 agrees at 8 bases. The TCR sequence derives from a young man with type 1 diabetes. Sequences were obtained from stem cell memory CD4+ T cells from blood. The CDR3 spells CSVSGQVPEAFF. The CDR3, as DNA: TGCAGCGTTTCGGGACAGGTTCCTGAAGCTTTCTTT.